The rows below give T cell receptor beta chains drawn from one sample of a study of T cell clones after liver transplantation. TCRdb's table, derived via immunoSEQ multiplex PCR, lists solely in-frame clones and lacks some. The data contain 70,000 or so clones, about 88% of them singletons. The sample here was CD4+ T cells from blood, taken before liver transplant. These receptors all stem from a human donor who received a liver transplant. CDR3s include the opening cysteine and the closing phenylalanine or tryptophan. Not all rows give a size; the values are once, few, many and, for expanded clones, a class.

clone size: -
V gene: TRBV11-3
CDR3 protein: CASSLGSNQPQHF

clone size: -
V gene: TRBV6-1
CDR3 protein: CASSEVFETQYF

clone size: -
V gene: TRBV11-3
CDR3 protein: CASRSGSTNTEAFF

clone size: -
V gene: TRBV28
CDR3 protein: CASSSPSYNEQFF

clone size: -
V gene: TRBV9
CDR3 protein: CASRATSLPTDTQYF

clone size: once
V gene: TRBV4-1
CDR3 protein: CASSQGTRGDTGELFF

clone size: few
V gene: TRBV18
CDR3 protein: CASSSGDRGYTF

clone size: -
V gene: TRBV5-1
CDR3 protein: CASSLDWLAGGRETQYF

clone size: -
V gene: TRBV20-1
CDR3 protein: CSLQMGYGYTF

clone size: -
V gene: TRBV29-1
CDR3 protein: CSVEDSLSGNTIYF

clone size: -
V gene: TRBV6-1
CDR3 protein: CASSEALRYEQYF

clone size: -
V gene: TRBV5-6
CDR3 protein: CASSRLAHEQYF

clone size: -
V gene: TRBV27
CDR3 protein: CASSPVSGEKLFF

clone size: -
V gene: TRBV11-3
CDR3 protein: CASSLNRDRGFNEQFF

clone size: -
V gene: TRBV9
CDR3 protein: CASSVVGAGGASETQYF

clone size: few
V gene: TRBV29-1
CDR3 protein: CSVDRTGSQETQYF

clone size: -
V gene: TRBV28
CDR3 protein: CASSFAGGNTEAFF

clone size: -
V gene: TRBV19
CDR3 protein: CASSMLGAGANTEAFF

clone size: -
V gene: TRBV18
CDR3 protein: CASSPDRSNQPQHF

clone size: -
V gene: TRBV25-1
CDR3 protein: CASSVPGTLYNEQFF

clone size: once
V gene: TRBV2
CDR3 protein: CASVAGGYEQYF

clone size: once
V gene: TRBV11-3
CDR3 protein: CASSPAGPSYNEQFF

clone size: few
V gene: TRBV19
CDR3 protein: CASRADRWDTEAFF

clone size: -
V gene: TRBV28
CDR3 protein: CASSSDRVVKNIQYF

clone size: -
V gene: TRBV7-2
CDR3 protein: CASGQYSIPTDTQYF

clone size: -
V gene: TRBV5-1
CDR3 protein: CASSARDRLTNEKLFF

clone size: medium-sized
V gene: TRBV28
CDR3 protein: CASRDRARYGYTF

clone size: -
V gene: TRBV2
CDR3 protein: CASSTGQGTDTQYF

clone size: -
V gene: TRBV6-6
CDR3 protein: CASTLTGGVFAGELFF

clone size: -
V gene: TRBV6-6
CDR3 protein: CASSSWTSGGTDTQYF

clone size: -
V gene: TRBV29-1
CDR3 protein: CSVTGTSGYEQYF

clone size: medium-sized
V gene: TRBV28
CDR3 protein: CASSLFKQPQHF

clone size: -
V gene: TRBV5-4
CDR3 protein: CASSFPPHNEQFF

clone size: -
V gene: TRBV9
CDR3 protein: CASSFRPGAPSSGANVLTF

clone size: -
V gene: TRBV19
CDR3 protein: CVSGPGKGKLFF

clone size: -
V gene: TRBV9
CDR3 protein: CASSPRDSLNQPQHF

clone size: few
V gene: TRBV2
CDR3 protein: CASSEEVGQPQHF

clone size: -
V gene: TRBV7-2
CDR3 protein: CASSLGQVLTGNTIYF

clone size: -
V gene: TRBV7-2
CDR3 protein: CASSLAPTQGAEQYF

clone size: -
V gene: TRBV9
CDR3 protein: CASRGASKYNEQFF

clone size: -
V gene: TRBV5-5
CDR3 protein: CASSLVGTAQETQYF

clone size: -
V gene: TRBV30
CDR3 protein: CAWNFDFGTGNTIYF

clone size: few
V gene: TRBV4-1
CDR3 protein: CASSQGTSGIYEQYF

clone size: -
V gene: TRBV28
CDR3 protein: CASTVTNQPQHF

clone size: -
V gene: TRBV11-3
CDR3 protein: CASSLDELRHEQFF

clone size: -
V gene: TRBV19
CDR3 protein: CASTPRGSSNQPQHF

clone size: -
V gene: TRBV5-6
CDR3 protein: CASSSTGTISPQHF

clone size: -
V gene: TRBV27
CDR3 protein: CASSFRGPDQPQHF

clone size: -
V gene: TRBV11-2
CDR3 protein: CASSRLGTGVVYYEQYF

clone size: once
V gene: TRBV5-1
CDR3 protein: CASSTLETGELFF